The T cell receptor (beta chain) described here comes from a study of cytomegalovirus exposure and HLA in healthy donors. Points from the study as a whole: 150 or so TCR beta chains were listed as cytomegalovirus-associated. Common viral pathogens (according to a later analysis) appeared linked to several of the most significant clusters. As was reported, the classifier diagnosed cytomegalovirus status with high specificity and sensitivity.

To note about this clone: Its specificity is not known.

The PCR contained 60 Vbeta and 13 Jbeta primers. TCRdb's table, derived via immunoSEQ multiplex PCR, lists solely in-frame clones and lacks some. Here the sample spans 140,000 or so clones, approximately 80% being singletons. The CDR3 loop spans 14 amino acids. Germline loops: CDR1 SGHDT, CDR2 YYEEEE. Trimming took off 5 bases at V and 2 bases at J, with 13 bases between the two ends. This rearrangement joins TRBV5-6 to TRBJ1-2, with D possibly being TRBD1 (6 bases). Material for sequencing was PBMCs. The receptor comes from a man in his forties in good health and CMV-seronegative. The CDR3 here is CASRTGQTNYGYTF. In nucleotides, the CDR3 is TGTGCCAGCAGGACAGGACAGACAAACTATGGCTACACCTTC. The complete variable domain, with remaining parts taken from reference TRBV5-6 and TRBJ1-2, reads DAGVTQSPTHLIKTRGQQVTLRCSPKSGHDTVSWYQQALGQGPQFIFQYYEEEERQRGNFPDRFSGHQFPNYSSELNVNALLLGDSALYLCASRTGQTNYGYTFGSGTRLTVV.